This T cell receptor (beta chain) was captured in a study of cytomegalovirus exposure and HLA in healthy donors. In regard to this clone: Its antigen is not identified.

Overall study results and limits: It was likely that a cluster of highly shared sequence variants was a sequencing artifact. On later analysis, the bulk of CMV-associated TCR beta chains appeared to be HLA-restricted. Follow-up analysis later connected one missense variant in DCLRE1C with trimming of TCR beta V- and J-genes.

Germline loops: CDR1 MDHEN, CDR2 SYDVKM. V lost 6 bases and J 3 bases, leaving 6 bases between the germline ends. This CDR3 is built from 11 residues. 60 Vbeta and 13 Jbeta primers were used in PCR. Source study methods: In a later analysis, of around 83 million unique beta chains, around 9.9 million appeared in at least two donors. Measured with immunoSEQ multiplex PCR; TCRdb has only the in-frame clones, and not every one. Clone size and the V and J calls come from that table; the DNA yielded D and trimming. The sample lists roughly 140,000 clones; roughly 87% were seen once. The TCR comes from a man aged 25-45 years in good health and CMV-seropositive. The chain joins TRBV28 to TRBJ2-7; D unclear. The sequenced sample was PBMCs. The CDR3 sequence: CASSPLYEQYF. DNA of the CDR3: TGTGCCAGCAGCCCCCTCTACGAGCAGTACTTC.